This TCR beta chain is from a study of cytomegalovirus exposure and HLA in healthy donors. General study results and limits: Subsequent analysis found a tendency for first-cohort TCR clusters to co-occur within the 110 or so validation repertoires. As was reported, the classifier diagnosed cytomegalovirus status with high specificity and sensitivity. Some 150 TCR beta chains were listed as cytomegalovirus-associated. Rare TCR sequences predominated, though certain public TCRs were found in many donors.

In the case of this clone: Its antigen is as yet unknown.

This CDR3 spans 12 amino acids. Germline assignment: CDR1 SEHNR and CDR2 FQNEAQ (reference sequence). Trimming removed 1 base at V and 10 bases at J, with 7 bases between. The repertoire was sequenced with immunoSEQ multiplex PCR; TCRdb's copy has only in-frame clones and lacks some. The table lists about 130,000 clones, just under 90% of them singletons. This receptor was taken from a woman aged 30 to 39 in good health and CMV-seropositive. The sequenced sample was PBMCs. The chain has TRBV7-9 and TRBJ1-4; D not certain. The chain's CDR3 is CASSLEGGKLFF. The CDR3 nucleotides read TGTGCCAGCAGCTTAGAAGGCGGAAAACTGTTTTTT.